Each of the 27 T cell receptor beta chains below was sequenced from the same sample in a study of shared clonotypes between healthy human individuals. Only in-frame clones appear in the TCRdb table, and some are missing; sequencing was by immunoSEQ multiplex PCR. The top ten hold 1.5% to 2% of the sample, which has around 2,000,000 clones, roughly 91% seen once. Naive CD8 cells, CD45RO-negative and positively selected for CCR7, excluded terminally differentiated effector memory CD45RA+ cells. Source material: naive CD8+ T cells from PBMCs. The receptors stem from a young man in good health. Some clones in this sample may be carry-over from other donors' samples.

This clone was detected once. The sample contains more than one DNA sequence encoding this CDR3. The chain couples TRBV27 to TRBJ1-5; TRBD1 might be the D (5 bases). V dropped 7 bases and J dropped 3 bases, with 13 bases sitting between them. Germline V gene sequence: CDR1 MNHEY, CDR2 SMNVEV (reference sequence). The length of the CDR3 is 14 residues. CDR3: CASTPRGSNQPQHF. For the CDR3, the DNA is TGTGCCAGCACCCCAAGGGGATCCAATCAGCCCCAGCATTTT.

This chain links TRBV27 with TRBJ2-4, with D hard to call. From germline, CDR1 is MNHEY and CDR2 SMNVEV (reference sequence). This CDR3 is built from 15 residues. V dropped 0 bases and J dropped 0 bases, with 6 bases sitting between them. In nucleotides, the CDR3 is TGTGCCAGCAGTTTATCGGGTGTAGCCAAAAACATTCAGTACTTC. This translates into CASSLSGVAKNIQYF.

On this clone itself: This sample includes further DNA sequences coding for the same CDR3. The chain employs TRBV5-1 and TRBJ2-4; D remains ambiguous. V lost 0 bases and J lost 0, with 4 bases in between. Germline V gene data show CDR1 as SGHRS and CDR2 as YFSETQ. This CDR3 has 14 amino acids. CDR3: CASSLAIAKNIQYF. DNA of the CDR3: TGCGCCAGCAGCTTGGCTATAGCCAAAAACATTCAGTACTTC.

This clone was recorded once. The sample carries other DNA sequences with the same CDR3. This chain connects TRBV19 to TRBJ2-7; 9 nucleotides align to TRBD1. The CDR3 totals 14 residues. The germline gives CDR1 LNHDA, CDR2 SQIVND (reference sequence). V dropped 2 bases and J dropped 3; count of bases not matched to a gene: 2. The CDR3 nucleotides are TGTGCCAGTAGTATAAGGGACAGGGTCTACGAGCAGTACTTC. Its protein is CASSIRDRVYEQYF. The full variable domain, completed using reference TRBV19 and TRBJ2-7, is DGGITQSPKYLFRKEGQNVTLSCEQNLNHDAMYWYRQDPGQGLRLIYYSQIVNDFQKGDIAEGYSVSREKKESFPLTVTSAQKNPTAFYLCASSIRDRVYEQYFGPGTRLTVT.

The genes are TRBV11-2 and TRBJ2-2; D gene ambiguous. The V and J ends lost 6 bases and 6 bases respectively, with 11 bases between them. The CDR3 runs to 13 residues. CDR1 SGHAT and CDR2 FQNNGV come from the germline V gene. The DNA for the CDR3 is TGTGCCAGCAGTTCACCCCGTGCCGGGGAGCTGTTTTTT. Protein sequence: CASSSPRAGELFF.

V usage is TRBV19 and J usage is TRBJ2-2; D is possibly TRBD1 or TRBD2 (6 bases each). The CDR3 consists of 15 residues. The V gene's germline CDR1 is LNHDA and CDR2 SQIVND (reference sequence). V was cut by 1 base and J by 7 bases, with 13 bases left in between. This CDR3 reads CASSIGGLANGELFF. CDR3 nucleotides: TGTGCCAGTAGTATAGGGGGGCTAGCGAACGGGGAGCTGTTTTTT.

The V call is TRBV19, the J call TRBJ1-1, with TRBD1 identical over 7 bases. Germline V CDR1 and CDR2: LNHDA, SQIVND (reference sequence). The CDR3 totals 17 residues. Trimming removed 3 bases from V and 0 bases from J; junction bases left unmatched: 10. In DNA form, the CDR3 reads TGTGCCAGTAGTATCCACAGGGGCCGGTTAATGAACACTGAAGCTTTCTTT. This codes for CASSIHRGRLMNTEAFF. Using reference TRBV19 and TRBJ1-1 for the parts outside the CDR3, the full variable domain is DGGITQSPKYLFRKEGQNVTLSCEQNLNHDAMYWYRQDPGQGLRLIYYSQIVNDFQKGDIAEGYSVSREKKESFPLTVTSAQKNPTAFYLCASSIHRGRLMNTEAFFGQGTRLTVV.

For this clone: This CDR3 is also generated by other DNA sequences in the sample. The J gene is TRBJ2-7, the V gene TRBV28, with TRBD2 identical over 11 bases. CDR1 MDHEN and CDR2 SYDVKM come from the germline V gene. Unmatched junction bases numbered 4, after V lost 6 bases and J lost 3 bases. CDR3 size: 14 residues. CDR3 protein: CASSLLAGGYEQYF. CDR3 in DNA: TGTGCCAGCAGCCTGCTAGCGGGAGGCTACGAGCAGTACTTC.

The V call is TRBV5-4, the J call TRBJ2-7, with 7 bases identical to TRBD2. The germline CDR1 and CDR2 sequences are SGHNT and YYREEE (reference sequence). Trimming cost V 5 bases and J 1 base; bases outside gene matches: 6. CDR3 size: 14 residues. The CDR3 is CASRPERDSYEQYF. The CDR3 nucleotides read TGTGCCAGCAGACCCGAGCGGGATTCCTACGAGCAGTACTTC.

The chain employs TRBV19 and TRBJ2-7; 7 nucleotides agree with TRBD1. The trim removed 6 bases at V and 3 bases at J, leaving 11 bases unmatched. The CDR3 extends over 15 amino acids. Looked up from germline, CDR1 is LNHDA and CDR2 is SQIVND (reference sequence). The chain's CDR3 is CASSSWGTDGYEQYF. Here the CDR3 DNA reads TGTGCCAGTAGCTCATGGGGGACAGACGGCTACGAGCAGTACTTC.

V and J are TRBV29-1 and TRBJ2-5; D possibly corresponds to TRBD2 (5 bases). The CDR3 extends over 13 amino acids. The germline V and J ends were trimmed by 4 bases and 7 bases, with 16 bases remaining between them. Germline loops: CDR1 SQVTM, CDR2 ANQGSEA. CDR3 nucleotides: TGCAGCGTTGTTTTTGGCCGACGGGGGACCCAGTACTTC. It codes for CSVVFGRRGTQYF.

This chain uses TRBV27 with TRBJ1-3; D unresolved. With 5 bases removed from V and 0 bases from J, the gap between germline ends came to 14 bases. Looked up from germline, CDR1 is MNHEY and CDR2 is SMNVEV (reference sequence). There are 16 residues in the CDR3. CDR3 in amino acids: CASSPSGFYSGNTIYF. In DNA, the CDR3 is TGTGCCAGCAGTCCCTCCGGGTTCTACTCTGGAAACACCATATATTTT.

The rearrangement uses TRBV5-4 and TRBJ1-1, with D perhaps matching TRBD1 (6 bases). The V and J ends lost 4 bases and 5 bases respectively, with 18 bases between them. There are 15 residues in the CDR3. Germline V gives CDR1 SGHNT, CDR2 YYREEE (reference sequence). The CDR3 loop is CASSLGRGAQTEAFF. The CDR3 bases are TGTGCCAGCAGCCTAGGACGGGGGGCGCAAACTGAAGCTTTCTTT.

V usage is TRBV6-4 and J usage is TRBJ2-5; a weak D match, TRBD2 (5 bases). Deletions cut 3 bases from V and 4 bases from J, with 15 bases between. The CDR3 consists of 15 residues. Germline values: CDR1 MRHNA, CDR2 SNTAGT. The CDR3 region is CASSENRGLGETQYF. CDR3 DNA sequence: TGTGCCAGCAGTGAAAATCGAGGGTTAGGAGAGACCCAGTACTTC.

The gene calls are TRBV7-9 and TRBJ2-7, with a weak D call TRBD1 (6 bases). Germline values: CDR1 SEHNR, CDR2 FQNEAQ (reference sequence). CDR3 size: 13 residues. Deletions cut 5 bases from V and 4 bases from J, with 12 bases between. Written as DNA, the CDR3 is TGTGCCAGCAGCAAGGGACACCCTTACGAGCAGTACTTC. It encodes CASSKGHPYEQYF.

V and J are TRBV6-6 and TRBJ1-2; possibly TRBD1 for D (5 bases). Germline V gene lookup returns CDR1 MNHNY and CDR2 SVGAGI (reference sequence). V lost 2 bases and J 3 bases, leaving 7 bases between the germline ends. The CDR3 spans 13 residues. CDR3 protein: CASSYGGDYGYTF. The CDR3 DNA is TGTGCCAGCAGTTACGGGGGGGACTATGGCTACACCTTC.

On this clone itself: This same CDR3 is encoded by further DNA sequences in the sample. The chain recombines TRBV7-9 with TRBJ2-2, with D perhaps assigned TRBD1 or TRBD2 (5 bases each). The germline V gene encodes CDR1 SEHNR and CDR2 FQNEAQ (reference sequence). This CDR3 region has 16 residues. The ends were cut back, 0 bases at V and 0 bases at J, with 8 bases in the middle. The CDR3 region has the DNA TGTGCCAGCAGCTTAGCGCCGGGACCGAACACCGGGGAGCTGTTTTTT. It specifies CASSLAPGPNTGELFF.

V is TRBV28 and J is TRBJ2-1; 7 nucleotides align to TRBD2. V lost 5 bases to trimming and J lost 7 bases; unmatched junction nucleotides: 17. Germline V gene lookup returns CDR1 MDHEN and CDR2 SYDVKM. The CDR3 has 17 amino acids. In nucleotides, the CDR3 is TGTGCCAGCAGTCTCCGATCGACTAGCTGGATTGTAAATGAGCAGTTCTTC. Its protein product is CASSLRSTSWIVNEQFF.

CDR3 bases: TGTGCCAGCAGCCATATACCGGGGGAGCAGTACTTC. Translating it yields CASSHIPGEQYF. This chain links TRBV11-2 with TRBJ2-7, with D maybe TRBD2 (5 bases). Germline V gene lookup returns CDR1 SGHAT and CDR2 FQNNGV. The length of the CDR3 is 12 residues. Trimming left V 5 bases short and J 7 bases short, with 12 bases between.

The genes are TRBV9 and TRBJ1-4; a possible D gene is TRBD1 (6 bases). V dropped 7 bases and J dropped 7 bases, with 20 bases sitting between them. This CDR3 contains 15 residues. Germline CDR1 SGDLS, CDR2 YYNGEE. In DNA, the CDR3 is TGTGCCAGCCCAAGGGGGGATACCGATACTGAAAAACTGTTTTTT. Protein sequence: CASPRGDTDTEKLFF.

The rearrangement links TRBV6-1 to TRBJ2-7, with 10 bases aligning to TRBD2. The junction had 8 bases not matched to a gene; V was cut back by 4 bases and J by 5 bases. CDR1 MNHNS and CDR2 SASEGT come from the germline V gene. The CDR3 spans 15 residues. The CDR3: CASSGSGTSANEQYF. CDR3 coding DNA: TGTGCCAGCAGTGGTTCCGGGACTAGCGCAAACGAGCAGTACTTC.

The V gene is TRBV11-2, the J gene TRBJ1-3; TRBD1 aligns across 8 bases. J gave up 3 bases and V 0 bases, and 1 base lay outside the gene matches. Germline values: CDR1 SGHAT, CDR2 FQNNGV. The CDR3 is 15 residues long. CDR3 sequence: CASSLETGVGNTIYF. CDR3 DNA sequence: TGTGCCAGCAGCTTAGAGACAGGGGTTGGAAACACCATATATTTT.

The chain employs TRBV27 and TRBJ2-7; 10 nucleotides match TRBD2. Germline V lookup: CDR1 MNHEY, CDR2 SMNVEV (reference sequence). J lost 2 bases, V lost 5 bases, and 3 bases had no gene match. This CDR3 contains 14 residues. CDR3: CASSIGTSAYEQYF. The CDR3 coding sequence is TGTGCCAGCAGTATCGGGACTAGCGCCTACGAGCAGTACTTC.

The chain employs TRBV29-1 and TRBJ1-1; D unresolved. V lost 7 bases and J lost 0, with 15 bases in between. In germline, CDR1 is SQVTM, CDR2 ANQGSEA. This CDR3 has 14 amino acids. CDR3: CSATYNLLNTEAFF. The CDR3 bases are TGCAGCGCCACATACAACTTATTGAACACTGAAGCTTTCTTT.

The rearrangement joins TRBV5-1 to TRBJ1-1; the D gene is possibly TRBD1 (5 bases). Germline CDR1 reads SGHRS; CDR2 reads YFSETQ. The CDR3 sequence is 11 residues long. Trimming left V 2 bases short and J 10 bases short, with 9 bases between. Here the CDR3 DNA reads TGCGCCAGCAGCTTCGGGGCCCTAGCTTTCTTT. Amino acid sequence: CASSFGALAFF.

The V and J genes are TRBV27 and TRBJ1-1; TRBD1 matches at 7 bases. Germline lookup yields CDR1 MNHEY and CDR2 SMNVEV (reference sequence). The trim removed 4 bases at V and 1 base at J, leaving 3 bases unmatched. This CDR3 is 14 amino acids long. This CDR3 is CASSWTGTNTEAFF. Here the CDR3 DNA reads TGTGCCAGCAGTTGGACAGGAACGAACACTGAAGCTTTCTTT.

The chain joins TRBV6-5 to TRBJ2-7; possible D gene TRBD2, 6 bases. Germline lookup yields CDR1 MNHEY and CDR2 SVGAGI. This CDR3 contains 15 residues. Trimming left V 5 bases short and J 3 bases short, with 17 bases between. The CDR3: CASSATGTYDYEQYF. CDR3 nucleotide sequence: TGTGCCAGCAGTGCTACCGGGACTTACGACTACGAGCAGTACTTC.